These T cell receptor beta chains were read from a single sample in a study of TIL therapy for anti-PD-1-resistant metastatic lung cancer. The protocol was immunoSEQ multiplex PCR, while the TCRdb copy is restricted to in-frame clones and leaves out a portion. The table includes 55,000 to 65,000 clones, about 73% detected once. The source was blood, collected at baseline. The receptors come from a person between 25 and 79 years old with non-small cell lung cancer. CDR3s include the opening cysteine and the closing phenylalanine or tryptophan. Fields, in order: CDR3 length, D gene, clone size, J gene, V gene, CDR3 DNA, CDR3 protein. The D gene is left open where the match is weak. The listing skips clone size in some rows; elsewhere it reads once, few, many or a size class.

cdr3_length: 15; d_call: TRBD1; clone_size: .; j_call: TRBJ1-2; v_call: TRBV7-2; cdr3_nt: TGTGCCAGCAGCTTAGCGCTAATAGGGACAGATGGCTACACCTTC; cdr3_aa: CASSLALIGTDGYTF
cdr3_length: 15; d_call: .; clone_size: once; j_call: TRBJ2-1; v_call: TRBV5-1; cdr3_nt: TGCGCCAGCAGCTTGGCCGGTGAAGCACTGAGTGAGCAGTTCTTC; cdr3_aa: CASSLAGEALSEQFF
cdr3_length: 15; d_call: .; clone_size: .; j_call: TRBJ1-2; v_call: TRBV28; cdr3_nt: TGTGCCAGCAGTATCCTCCCCAGGGGTACCGGAGGCTACACCTTC; cdr3_aa: CASSILPRGTGGYTF
cdr3_length: 13; d_call: .; clone_size: .; j_call: TRBJ1-1; v_call: TRBV7-2; cdr3_nt: TGTGCCAGCAGCTATCAGGGGAACACTGAAGCTTTCTTT; cdr3_aa: CASSYQGNTEAFF
cdr3_length: 15; d_call: TRBD1; clone_size: .; j_call: TRBJ1-1; v_call: TRBV6-6; cdr3_nt: TGTGCCAGCAGTTACCCAGGGGGGGGACACACTGAAGCTTTCTTT; cdr3_aa: CASSYPGGGHTEAFF
cdr3_length: 13; d_call: .; clone_size: few; j_call: TRBJ1-2; v_call: TRBV27; cdr3_nt: TGTGCCAGCAGTTTAGAGGGGCGAAGTGGCTACACCTTC; cdr3_aa: CASSLEGRSGYTF
cdr3_length: 15; d_call: TRBD1; clone_size: once; j_call: TRBJ2-7; v_call: TRBV10-3; cdr3_nt: TGTGCCATCAGTGAGTCGGCAGGGGGCTCCTACGAGCAGTACTTC; cdr3_aa: CAISESAGGSYEQYF
cdr3_length: 16; d_call: TRBD1; clone_size: .; j_call: TRBJ1-4; v_call: TRBV12-5; cdr3_nt: TGTGCTAGTGGTTTGGTAATAGGGACAGGGACGGAAAAACTGTTTTTT; cdr3_aa: CASGLVIGTGTEKLFF
cdr3_length: 14; d_call: .; clone_size: .; j_call: TRBJ1-6; v_call: TRBV5-1; cdr3_nt: TGCGCCAGCAGCTTGGCCACCGTGAATTCACCCCTCCACTTT; cdr3_aa: CASSLATVNSPLHF
cdr3_length: 15; d_call: .; clone_size: .; j_call: TRBJ2-1; v_call: TRBV28; cdr3_nt: TGTGCCAGCAGTCCCCGTGGGCAGGGACCCAATGAGCAGTTCTTC; cdr3_aa: CASSPRGQGPNEQFF
cdr3_length: 11; d_call: .; clone_size: few; j_call: TRBJ1-5; v_call: TRBV28; cdr3_nt: TGTGCCAGCAGTACAGGGTATCCCCAGCATTTT; cdr3_aa: CASSTGYPQHF
cdr3_length: 16; d_call: TRBD2; clone_size: .; j_call: TRBJ2-2; v_call: TRBV30; cdr3_nt: TGTGCCTGGAGTAACGCGGGAGATTGGCACACCGGGGAGCTGTTTTTT; cdr3_aa: CAWSNAGDWHTGELFF
cdr3_length: 13; d_call: .; clone_size: few; j_call: TRBJ1-1; v_call: TRBV12-5; cdr3_nt: TGTGCTAGTGGTGGGGGAGGATACAGCGAAGCTTTCTTT; cdr3_aa: CASGGGGYSEAFF
cdr3_length: 13; d_call: .; clone_size: once; j_call: TRBJ1-2; v_call: TRBV27; cdr3_nt: TGTGCCAGCATGACATACAGGGTCGGTGGCTACACCTTC; cdr3_aa: CASMTYRVGGYTF
cdr3_length: 14; d_call: TRBD1; clone_size: few; j_call: TRBJ1-3; v_call: TRBV28; cdr3_nt: TGTGCCAGCAGGACCGACAGGGCTGGAAACACCATATATTTT; cdr3_aa: CASRTDRAGNTIYF
cdr3_length: 12; d_call: .; clone_size: once; j_call: TRBJ2-7; v_call: TRBV5-4; cdr3_nt: TGTGCCAGCAGCAAAGGTCTGAACGAGCAGTACTTC; cdr3_aa: CASSKGLNEQYF
cdr3_length: 14; d_call: TRBD1; clone_size: .; j_call: TRBJ1-1; v_call: TRBV5-1; cdr3_nt: TGCGCCAGCAGCACCGGGACAGGGGGCACTGAAGCTTTCTTT; cdr3_aa: CASSTGTGGTEAFF
cdr3_length: 16; d_call: .; clone_size: .; j_call: TRBJ1-1; v_call: TRBV7-9; cdr3_nt: TGTGCCAGCAGCTTAGGGGGGACTCTCCGGTACACTGAAGCTTTCTTT; cdr3_aa: CASSLGGTLRYTEAFF
cdr3_length: 16; d_call: TRBD1; clone_size: .; j_call: TRBJ2-1; v_call: TRBV28; cdr3_nt: TGTGCCAGCAGTGTGCTGGACAGGGGGCGCAATTGGGAGCAGTTCTTC; cdr3_aa: CASSVLDRGRNWEQFF
cdr3_length: 13; d_call: TRBD2; clone_size: .; j_call: TRBJ2-1; v_call: TRBV5-5; cdr3_nt: TGTGCCAGCAGCTCCGGGACTAGGGATGAGCAGTTCTTC; cdr3_aa: CASSSGTRDEQFF
cdr3_length: 11; d_call: .; clone_size: once; j_call: TRBJ1-2; v_call: TRBV28; cdr3_nt: TGTGCCAGCAGTTTATCCTATGGCTACACCTTC; cdr3_aa: CASSLSYGYTF
cdr3_length: 15; d_call: .; clone_size: once; j_call: TRBJ1-6; v_call: TRBV6-5; cdr3_nt: TGTGCCAGCAGTTCCGGGACGGTCGACAATTCACCCCTCCACTTT; cdr3_aa: CASSSGTVDNSPLHF
cdr3_length: 12; d_call: .; clone_size: .; j_call: TRBJ1-5; v_call: TRBV7-9; cdr3_nt: TGTGCCAGCAGCCGAGAGAATCAGCCCCAGCATTTT; cdr3_aa: CASSRENQPQHF
cdr3_length: 15; d_call: .; clone_size: .; j_call: TRBJ1-5; v_call: TRBV28; cdr3_nt: TGTGCCAGCAGTCCCATTAGCGGTAGCAATCAGCCCCAGCATTTT; cdr3_aa: CASSPISGSNQPQHF
cdr3_length: 13; d_call: TRBD1; clone_size: .; j_call: TRBJ1-1; v_call: TRBV9; cdr3_nt: TGTGCCAGCAGCGTAGAGACAGGGACTGAAGCTTTCTTT; cdr3_aa: CASSVETGTEAFF
cdr3_length: 14; d_call: TRBD1; clone_size: .; j_call: TRBJ2-5; v_call: TRBV2; cdr3_nt: TGTGCCAGCAGTGCGGCAGGGGGTGTTGAGACCCAGTACTTC; cdr3_aa: CASSAAGGVETQYF
cdr3_length: 14; d_call: .; clone_size: .; j_call: TRBJ2-7; v_call: TRBV19; cdr3_nt: TGTGCCAGTAGGTTGGCAACGTCTTCCTACGAGCAGTACTTC; cdr3_aa: CASRLATSSYEQYF
cdr3_length: 12; d_call: .; clone_size: many; j_call: TRBJ2-7; v_call: TRBV5-5; cdr3_nt: TGTGCCAGCAGCCCCGGACACCACGAGCAGTACTTC; cdr3_aa: CASSPGHHEQYF
cdr3_length: 14; d_call: TRBD1; clone_size: few; j_call: TRBJ2-3; v_call: TRBV19; cdr3_nt: TGTGCCAAAAGCCCGGACAGGAACACAGATACGCAGTATTTT; cdr3_aa: CAKSPDRNTDTQYF
cdr3_length: 13; d_call: TRBD1; clone_size: .; j_call: TRBJ1-1; v_call: TRBV6-4; cdr3_nt: TGTGCCAGCAGTCGGGACAGGAACACTGAAGCTTTCTTT; cdr3_aa: CASSRDRNTEAFF
cdr3_length: 14; d_call: .; clone_size: .; j_call: TRBJ1-2; v_call: TRBV10-2; cdr3_nt: TGCGCCAGCAGTGAGTCCCCAGAGTATTTCGGCTACACCTTC; cdr3_aa: CASSESPEYFGYTF
cdr3_length: 12; d_call: .; clone_size: few; j_call: TRBJ1-3; v_call: TRBV25-1; cdr3_nt: TGTGCCAGCATATCTTTAGGAAACACCATATATTTT; cdr3_aa: CASISLGNTIYF
cdr3_length: 15; d_call: .; clone_size: few; j_call: TRBJ2-1; v_call: TRBV5-1; cdr3_nt: TGCGCCAGCAGCGACCGCAGTTCTAGCCTCAATGAGCAGTTCTTC; cdr3_aa: CASSDRSSSLNEQFF
cdr3_length: 14; d_call: .; clone_size: once; j_call: TRBJ1-2; v_call: TRBV7-2; cdr3_nt: TGTGCCAGCAGCGCCGGACAGACTAACTATGGCTACACCTTC; cdr3_aa: CASSAGQTNYGYTF
cdr3_length: 15; d_call: .; clone_size: .; j_call: TRBJ1-3; v_call: TRBV7-8; cdr3_nt: TGTGCCAGCAGCTTACAACACAGCTCTGGAAACACCATATATTTT; cdr3_aa: CASSLQHSSGNTIYF
cdr3_length: 14; d_call: TRBD2; clone_size: .; j_call: TRBJ2-5; v_call: TRBV7-2; cdr3_nt: TGTGCCAGCAGCCCTCTAGCGGGGGTTGAGACCCAGTACTTC; cdr3_aa: CASSPLAGVETQYF
cdr3_length: 14; d_call: TRBD1; clone_size: .; j_call: TRBJ2-3; v_call: TRBV28; cdr3_nt: TGTGCCAGCAGAGGACAGGGGGCAGGAGATACGCAGTATTTT; cdr3_aa: CASRGQGAGDTQYF
cdr3_length: 15; d_call: .; clone_size: once; j_call: TRBJ2-5; v_call: TRBV4-2; cdr3_nt: TGTGCCAGCAGCCAAGATCACGGGGCTAGCGAGACCCAGTACTTC; cdr3_aa: CASSQDHGASETQYF
cdr3_length: 15; d_call: .; clone_size: .; j_call: TRBJ1-4; v_call: TRBV30; cdr3_nt: TGTGCCTGGGTCCTGATGGTCATGCGGGGGGAAAAACTGTTTTTT; cdr3_aa: CAWVLMVMRGEKLFF
cdr3_length: 14; d_call: .; clone_size: .; j_call: TRBJ2-7; v_call: TRBV7-2; cdr3_nt: TGTGCCAGCAGCTTAGCGCTTGGTTACTACGAGCAGTACTTC; cdr3_aa: CASSLALGYYEQYF
cdr3_length: 14; d_call: TRBD1; clone_size: .; j_call: TRBJ1-5; v_call: TRBV19; cdr3_nt: TGTGCCAGTAGTACGACAGGGGGATATCAGCCCCAGCATTTT; cdr3_aa: CASSTTGGYQPQHF
cdr3_length: 15; d_call: .; clone_size: .; j_call: TRBJ2-3; v_call: TRBV6-4; cdr3_nt: TGTGCCAGCAGTGACTCGACGGATAGCACAGATACGCAGTATTTT; cdr3_aa: CASSDSTDSTDTQYF
cdr3_length: 13; d_call: .; clone_size: .; j_call: TRBJ2-3; v_call: TRBV4-1; cdr3_nt: TGCGCCAGTCGTCGCGGACAGATCGATACGCAGTATTTT; cdr3_aa: CASRRGQIDTQYF
cdr3_length: 12; d_call: TRBD2; clone_size: .; j_call: TRBJ2-3; v_call: TRBV15; cdr3_nt: TGTGCCACTGCGGGAGACGGAGATACGCAGTATTTT; cdr3_aa: CATAGDGDTQYF
cdr3_length: 14; d_call: TRBD2; clone_size: .; j_call: TRBJ2-7; v_call: TRBV5-1; cdr3_nt: TGCGCCAGCAGCGGGACTAGCGGGTCCTACGAGCAGTACTTC; cdr3_aa: CASSGTSGSYEQYF